The present entry profiles one T cell receptor (beta chain) with its context. Original processing methods: Counts of nucleated cells, estimated from reference gene primer amplification, were obtained. Libraries were prepared by immunoSEQ multiplex PCR; TCRdb keeps only in-frame clonotypes and omits some of them. V and J calls and clone size come straight from that table; D and trimming were deduced from the DNA. Counted here are around 300,000 clones, around four fifths occurring once; the ten biggest clones make up around 4.5%. This sample stems from a study of blood T cell repertoires in COVID-19. Study-wide background: Sites across the United States, Italy and Spain contributed samples from acute and convalescent COVID-19. T cells, B-cell-depleted T cells, or PBMCs provided the cDNA or gDNA that served as material.

The V gene's germline CDR1 is SGHAT and CDR2 FQNNGV. V gave up 0 bases and J gave up 4 bases, with 13 bases separating them. The CDR3 totals 16 residues. Specimen: peripheral blood. The chain links TRBV11-2 to TRBJ1-3, with D uncertain. This clonotype was sampled from a woman aged 45 to 65 with active or convalescent COVID-19. The CDR3 loop is CASSLDLGATGNTIYF. CDR3 sequence (DNA): TGTGCCAGCAGCTTAGATTTGGGAGCAACAGGAAACACCATATATTTT.